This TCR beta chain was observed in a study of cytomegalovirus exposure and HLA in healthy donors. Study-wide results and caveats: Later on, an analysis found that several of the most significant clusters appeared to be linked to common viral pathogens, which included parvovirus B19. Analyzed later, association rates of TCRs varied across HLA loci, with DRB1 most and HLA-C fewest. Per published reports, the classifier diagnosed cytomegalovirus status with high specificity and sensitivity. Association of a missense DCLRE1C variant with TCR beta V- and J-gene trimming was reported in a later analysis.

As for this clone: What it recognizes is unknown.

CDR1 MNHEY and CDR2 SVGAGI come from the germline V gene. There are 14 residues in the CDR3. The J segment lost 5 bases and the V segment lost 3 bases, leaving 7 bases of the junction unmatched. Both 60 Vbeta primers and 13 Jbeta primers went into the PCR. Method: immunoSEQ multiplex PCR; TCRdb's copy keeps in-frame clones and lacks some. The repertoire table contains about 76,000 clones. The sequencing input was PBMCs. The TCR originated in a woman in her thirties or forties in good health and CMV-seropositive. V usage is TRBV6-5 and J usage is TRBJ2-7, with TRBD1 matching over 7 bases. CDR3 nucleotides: TGTGCCAGCAGTTATCTACAGGGGAGCCACGAGCAGTACTTC. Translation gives CASSYLQGSHEQYF.